Shown below are 21 T cell receptor beta chains from a single sample sequenced in a study of identical twins. TCRdb fed the 5' RACE reads into MiXCR, producing one record per CDR3 protein. The profile shows 600,000 to 850,000 distinct CDR3 sequences, 15% to 20% of them singletons. The sample was also reused in another study, on T cells expressing NK-cell markers.

Sequencing was carried out using PBMCs. Receptors originate from a woman between 18 and 30 years old in good health.

This clonotype was seen a few times. The V call is TRBV10-3, the J call TRBJ2-3; 11 bases are shared with TRBD2. CDR3 length: 17 residues. Germline V lookup: CDR1 ENHRY, CDR2 SYGVKD. The junction had 7 bases not matched to a gene; V was cut back by 3 bases and J by 2 bases. The CDR3 coding sequence is TGTGCCATCAGTGACCTTGGGACTAGCGGCCTCACAGATACGCAGTATTTT. It translates to CAISDLGTSGLTDTQYF.

At least ten counts were recorded for this clonotype. V gene TRBV9 combines with J gene TRBJ2-1; D is possibly TRBD2 (6 bases). The ends were cut back, 5 bases at V and 4 bases at J, with 10 bases in the middle. CDR3 length: 13 amino acids. Germline CDR1 reads SGDLS; CDR2 reads YYNGEE. This CDR3 is CASSGRDYNEQFF. The CDR3 nucleotides read TGTGCCAGCAGTGGGCGGGATTACAATGAGCAGTTCTTC.

This clonotype was counted only a few times. The V and J genes are TRBV7-2 and TRBJ2-1, with 12 positions matching TRBD2. Germline trimming cut 0 bases from V and 0 bases from J; bases unmatched to any gene: 6. In germline, CDR1 is SGHTA, CDR2 FQGNSA. This CDR3 is 19 amino acids long. CDR3 DNA sequence: TGTGCCAGCAGCTTAGCGCGGACTAGCGGGACCACCTCCTACAATGAGCAGTTCTTC. It translates to CASSLARTSGTTSYNEQFF.

This clonotype appeared a few times. The chain recombines TRBV6-5 with TRBJ2-5, with D perhaps TRBD1 (5 bases). V lost 4 bases and J lost 5, with 17 bases in between. Germline V gene sequence: CDR1 MNHEY, CDR2 SVGAGI. This CDR3 is built from 15 residues. The CDR3 region is CASSSGPTAVETQYF. In nucleotides, the CDR3 is TGTGCCAGCAGTTCAGGGCCAACTGCGGTGGAGACCCAGTACTTC.

The chain employs TRBV6-2 or TRBV6-3 and TRBJ2-7; D perhaps matches TRBD1 (5 bases). This CDR3 spans 16 amino acids. CDR1 and CDR2 from the germline V gene are MNHEY and SVGEGT. V was shortened by 5 bases and J by 0 bases, with 17 bases between the two germline ends. The CDR3 reads CASSGPGYRTSYEQYF. DNA of the CDR3: TGTGCCAGCAGTGGCCCAGGGTACCGAACCTCCTACGAGCAGTACTTC.

The chain uses TRBV5-6 and TRBJ1-6; 10 bases agree with TRBD1. After removal of 4 bases from V and 6 bases from J, the junction contained 10 bases not matched to a gene. Per germline, CDR1 SGHDT and CDR2 YYEEEE. This CDR3 region has 17 residues. The DNA of the CDR3 is TGTGCCAGCAGCGACACCGGACAGGGGGGTTTTAATTCACCCCTCCACTTT. Its protein is CASSDTGQGGFNSPLHF.

The CDR3 is CAISVSDNEQFF. The CDR3 coding sequence is TGTGCCATCAGTGTGTCGGACAATGAGCAGTTCTTC. V and J are TRBV10-3 and TRBJ2-1; D not certain. The length of the CDR3 is 12 residues. Trimming cost V 4 bases and J 5 bases, with 6 bases left between them. Germline V gives CDR1 ENHRY, CDR2 SYGVKD.

This chain connects TRBV12-3 or TRBV12-4 to TRBJ2-2; TRBD2 matches 10 bases. After removal of 7 bases from V and 6 bases from J, the junction contained 5 bases not matched to a gene. CDR3 size: 14 residues. DNA of the CDR3: TGTGCCAGCAAGGTCCTAGCGGGAGCCGGGGAGCTGTTTTTT. Translating gives CASKVLAGAGELFF.

This clonotype was detected a few times. The V gene is TRBV15, the J gene TRBJ2-7, with D unclear. The germline gives CDR1 LNHNV, CDR2 YYDKDF (reference sequence). Trimming cost V 0 bases and J 2 bases, with 11 bases left between them. CDR3 length: 15 residues. CDR3: CATSRDYGYPYEQYF. The CDR3 DNA is TGTGCCACCAGCAGAGATTATGGCTATCCCTACGAGCAGTACTTC. The complete variable domain, with remaining parts taken from reference TRBV15 and TRBJ2-7, reads DAMVIQNPRYQVTQFGKPVTLSCSQTLNHNVMYWYQQKSSQAPKLLFHYYDKDFNNEADTPDNFQSRRPNTSFCFLDIRSPGLGDTAMYLCATSRDYGYPYEQYFGPGTRLTVT.

This clonotype was detected only a few times. This chain uses TRBV29-1 with TRBJ2-4; no definite D call. Per the germline V gene, CDR1 is SQVTM and CDR2 is ANQGSEA. This CDR3 region has 11 residues. Trimming pared 5 bases from V and 6 bases from J, leaving 8 bases between. This CDR3 reads CSVYRANIQYF. The CDR3 DNA follows: TGCAGCGTTTATCGGGCAAACATTCAGTACTTC.

This clonotype was detected ten times or more. V gene TRBV12-3 or TRBV12-4 combines with J gene TRBJ2-7; the D is unclear. V was cut by 2 bases and J by 6 bases, with 11 bases left in between. The CDR3 contains 13 residues. The CDR3 DNA follows: TGTGCCAGCAGTTTACCCTGGTCGGGCGAGCAGTACTTC. Protein product: CASSLPWSGEQYF.

This rearrangement joins TRBV12-3 or TRBV12-4 to TRBJ1-1; D might be TRBD1 (5 bases). V lost 6 bases, J lost 8 bases, and 25 bases lay in between. CDR3 length: 16 amino acids. The CDR3 protein is CASREWGMVGSVEAFF. CDR3 sequence (DNA): TGTGCCAGCAGGGAATGGGGGATGGTTGGCTCTGTGGAAGCTTTCTTT.

This clonotype was detected a few times. The CDR3 DNA sequence: TGTGCCAGCAGTACCGGGAGGCTAGATTCTCCGTTCTTC. Protein: CASSTGRLDSPFF. The gene calls are TRBV12-3 or TRBV12-4 and TRBJ2-1, with TRBD2 identical over 7 bases. The CDR3 covers 13 residues. V gave up 5 bases and J gave up 15 bases; unmatched junction bases: 13.

This chain joins TRBV20-1 and TRBJ2-2; D gene ambiguous. The CDR3 runs 17 residues. The germline V and J ends were trimmed by 0 bases and 6 bases, with 20 bases remaining between them. Germline-derived CDR1 and CDR2 are DFQATT and SNEGSKA (reference sequence). The CDR3 loop reads CSARDPRSRPISGELFF. DNA of the CDR3: TGCAGTGCTAGAGATCCGCGGTCCCGGCCGATCTCCGGGGAGCTGTTTTTT.

This clonotype turned up a few times. V is TRBV2 and J is TRBJ1-2; tentatively, D is TRBD1 (6 bases). The length of the CDR3 is 11 residues. CDR1 is SNHLY, CDR2 FYNNEI, per germline. V lost 7 bases to trimming and J lost 8 bases, with 11 bases between them. CDR3 region: CASTQQGGYTF. For the CDR3, the DNA is TGTGCCAGCACTCAGCAGGGGGGCTACACCTTC.

The rearrangement links TRBV3-1 to TRBJ1-6; 9 bases map to TRBD1. The CDR3 is 18 residues long. In germline, CDR1 is LGHDT, CDR2 YNNKEL (reference sequence). With 0 bases clipped from V and 7 bases from J, the junction kept 10 bases outside the gene matches. CDR3: CASSQDRRIDRGNSPLHF. The CDR3 DNA reads as TGTGCCAGCAGCCAAGATAGGAGGATTGACAGGGGGAATTCACCCCTCCACTTT. The full variable domain, completed using reference TRBV3-1 and TRBJ1-6, is DTAVSQTPKYLVTQMGNDKSIKCEQNLGHDTMYWYKQDSKKFLKIMFSYNNKELIINETVPNRFSPKSPDKAHLNLHINSLELGDSAVYFCASSQDRRIDRGNSPLHFGNGTRLTVT.

This clonotype was counted between two and nine times. V is TRBV10-3 and J is TRBJ2-7; D remains ambiguous. Germline V gene lookup returns CDR1 ENHRY and CDR2 SYGVKD. The CDR3 is 14 residues long. Trimming shortened V by 3 bases and J by 2 bases, and 11 bases separated the two germline ends. The CDR3 spells CAISERTHTYEQYF. The CDR3 DNA sequence: TGTGCCATCAGTGAAAGGACCCACACCTACGAGCAGTACTTC.

The gene calls are TRBV18 and TRBJ2-1; D may be TRBD2 (5 bases). Germline-derived CDR1 and CDR2 are KGHSH and LQKENI. Deletions cut 6 bases from V and 2 bases from J, with 20 bases between. This CDR3 is 17 amino acids long. CDR3 nucleotide sequence: TGTGCCAGCTCTCAAAAACAAGGCGGGCGGACCTACAATGAGCAGTTCTTC. Residues: CASSQKQGGRTYNEQFF.

The chain is built from TRBV4-3 and TRBJ1-1, with D uncertain. The CDR3 spans 14 residues. V was pared by 0 bases and J by 3 bases, with 8 bases between. Germline-derived CDR1 and CDR2 are LGHNA and YSLEER. The CDR3 is CASSQDGRHTEAFF. CDR3 DNA sequence: TGCGCCAGCAGCCAAGATGGAAGGCACACTGAAGCTTTCTTT.

This clonotype was detected only a few times. The gene calls are TRBV5-6 and TRBJ2-3; D is undetermined. The CDR3 spans 15 residues. CDR1 SGHDT and CDR2 YYEEEE come from the germline V gene. V was clipped by 2 bases and J by 3 bases, with 13 bases between them. The CDR3 loop is CASSLSGSETDTQYF. The CDR3 region has the DNA TGTGCCAGCAGCTTATCCGGGTCAGAAACAGATACGCAGTATTTT.

The V and J genes are TRBV6-5 and TRBJ1-2; no reliable D call. Trimming left V 0 bases short and J 5 bases short, with 13 bases between. Looked up from germline, CDR1 is MNHEY and CDR2 is SVGAGI. The CDR3 totals 15 residues. The CDR3 region has the DNA TGTGCCAGCAGTTACTCTGGCGGAAGTACTTATGGCTACACCTTC. This gives the protein CASSYSGGSTYGYTF.